Given below is one T cell receptor (beta chain) in context. Its target is not known. The data originate from a study of cytomegalovirus exposure and HLA in healthy donors. Points from the study as a whole: 150 or so TCR beta chains were listed as cytomegalovirus-associated.

Per germline, CDR1 SGHVS and CDR2 FQNEAQ. The CDR3 runs 15 residues. Trimming left V 4 bases short and J 4 bases short, with 14 bases between. The PCR made use of 60 Vbeta and 13 Jbeta primers. TCRdb's table, derived via immunoSEQ multiplex PCR, lists solely in-frame clones and lacks some. The sample records just over 150,000 clones, about 75% being singletons. Sample: PBMCs. V usage is TRBV7-8 and J usage is TRBJ2-1; weak D call: TRBD2 (6 bases). This clonotype was obtained from a woman aged 45 to 65 in good health and CMV-seropositive. The CDR3 DNA sequence: TGTGCCAGCAGCTCTGCGCGGGGCGGATACAATGAGCAGTTCTTC. Amino acid sequence: CASSSARGGYNEQFF.